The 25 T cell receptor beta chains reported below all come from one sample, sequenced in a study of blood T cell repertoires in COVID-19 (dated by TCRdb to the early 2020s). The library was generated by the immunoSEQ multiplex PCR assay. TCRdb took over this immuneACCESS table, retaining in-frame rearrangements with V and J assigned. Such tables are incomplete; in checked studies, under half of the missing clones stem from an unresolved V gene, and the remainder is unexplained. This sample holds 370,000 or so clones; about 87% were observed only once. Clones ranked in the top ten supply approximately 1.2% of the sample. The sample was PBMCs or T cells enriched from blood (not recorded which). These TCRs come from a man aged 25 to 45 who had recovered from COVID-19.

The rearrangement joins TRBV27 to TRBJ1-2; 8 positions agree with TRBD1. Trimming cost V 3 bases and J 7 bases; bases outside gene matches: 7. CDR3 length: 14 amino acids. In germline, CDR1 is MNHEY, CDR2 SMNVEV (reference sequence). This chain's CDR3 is CASSLSTGVFGYTF. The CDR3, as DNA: TGTGCCAGCAGTTTGTCGACAGGGGTTTTTGGCTACACCTTC.

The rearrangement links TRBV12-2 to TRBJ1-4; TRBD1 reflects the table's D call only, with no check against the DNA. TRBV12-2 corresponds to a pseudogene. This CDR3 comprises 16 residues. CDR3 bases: TGTGCAAGTCGCTTAGCGTGGGCCGAATTTAATGAAAAACTGTTTTTT. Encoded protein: CASRLAWAEFNEKLFF.

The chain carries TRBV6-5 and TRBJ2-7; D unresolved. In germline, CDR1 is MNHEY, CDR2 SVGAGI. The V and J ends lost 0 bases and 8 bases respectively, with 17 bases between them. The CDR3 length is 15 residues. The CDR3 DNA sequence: TGTGCCAGCAGTTACTCTGGGCAGGTCTTGACCCAGCAGTACTTC. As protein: CASSYSGQVLTQQYF.

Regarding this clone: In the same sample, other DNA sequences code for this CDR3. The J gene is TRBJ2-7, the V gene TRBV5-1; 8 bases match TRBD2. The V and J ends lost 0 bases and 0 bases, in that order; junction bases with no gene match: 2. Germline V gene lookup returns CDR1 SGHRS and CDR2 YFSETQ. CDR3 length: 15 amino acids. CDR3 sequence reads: CASSLGGGSSYEQYF. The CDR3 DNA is TGCGCCAGCAGCTTGGGCGGGGGGTCCTCCTACGAGCAGTACTTC.

The CDR3 DNA reads as TGTGCCAGTAGTTGGACAGGGGAAAATTCACCCCTCCACTTT. This translates into CASSWTGENSPLHF. The rearrangement links TRBV19 to TRBJ1-6; 9 nucleotides line up with TRBD1. Trimming cost V 5 bases and J 7 bases; bases outside gene matches: 3. The CDR3 extends over 14 amino acids. CDR1 LNHDA and CDR2 SQIVND come from the germline V gene (reference sequence).

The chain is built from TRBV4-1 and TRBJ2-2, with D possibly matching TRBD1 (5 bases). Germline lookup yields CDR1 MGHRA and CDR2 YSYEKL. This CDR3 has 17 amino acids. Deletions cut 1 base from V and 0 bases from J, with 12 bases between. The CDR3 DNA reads TGCGCCAGCAGCCAAGGACAGCTCCGCGCGAACACCGGGGAGCTGTTTTTT. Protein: CASSQGQLRANTGELFF.

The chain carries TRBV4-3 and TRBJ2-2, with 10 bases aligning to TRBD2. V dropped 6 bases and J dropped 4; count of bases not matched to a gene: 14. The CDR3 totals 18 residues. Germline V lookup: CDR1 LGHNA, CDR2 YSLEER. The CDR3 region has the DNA TGCGCCAGCAGAAAATATGGGGGTTCTAGCGGGGGCACCGGGGAGCTGTTTTTT. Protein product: CASRKYGGSSGGTGELFF.

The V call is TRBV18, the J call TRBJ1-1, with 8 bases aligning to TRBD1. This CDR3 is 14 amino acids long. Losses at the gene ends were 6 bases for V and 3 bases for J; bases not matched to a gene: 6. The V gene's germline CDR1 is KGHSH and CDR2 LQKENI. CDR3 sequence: CASSTGERYTEAFF. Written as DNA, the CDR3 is TGTGCCAGCTCGACAGGGGAACGCTACACTGAAGCTTTCTTT.

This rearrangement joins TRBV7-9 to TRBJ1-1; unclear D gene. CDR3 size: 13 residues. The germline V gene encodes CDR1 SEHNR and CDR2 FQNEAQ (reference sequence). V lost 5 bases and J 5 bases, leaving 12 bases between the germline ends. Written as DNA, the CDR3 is TGTGCCAGCAGCCCGGGAAAAGGGACTGAAGCTTTCTTT. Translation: CASSPGKGTEAFF.

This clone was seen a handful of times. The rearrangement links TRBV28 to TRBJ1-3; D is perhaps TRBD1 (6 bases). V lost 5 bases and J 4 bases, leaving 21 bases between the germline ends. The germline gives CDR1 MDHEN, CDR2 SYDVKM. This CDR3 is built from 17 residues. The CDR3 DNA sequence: TGTGCCAGCAGTATCCCATCGGGACAAACGGCCGGAAACACCATATATTTT. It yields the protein CASSIPSGQTAGNTIYF.

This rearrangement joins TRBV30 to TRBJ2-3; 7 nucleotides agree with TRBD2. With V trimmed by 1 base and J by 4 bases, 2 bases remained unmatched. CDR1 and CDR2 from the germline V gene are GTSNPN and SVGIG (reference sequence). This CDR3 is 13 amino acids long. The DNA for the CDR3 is TGTGCCTGGAGTGGCGGGGGATCAGATACGCAGTATTTT. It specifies CAWSGGGSDTQYF.

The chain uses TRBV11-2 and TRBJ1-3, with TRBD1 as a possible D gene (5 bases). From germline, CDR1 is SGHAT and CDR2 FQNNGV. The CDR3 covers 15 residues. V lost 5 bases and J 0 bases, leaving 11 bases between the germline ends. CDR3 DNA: TGTGCCAGCAGCCCATCGGGGGGCTCTGGAAACACCATATATTTT. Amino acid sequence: CASSPSGGSGNTIYF.

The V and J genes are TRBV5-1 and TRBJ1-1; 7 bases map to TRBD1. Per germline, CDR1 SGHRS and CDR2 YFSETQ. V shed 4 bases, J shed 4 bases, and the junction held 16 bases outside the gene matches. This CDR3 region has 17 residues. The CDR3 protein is CASSLGTASIMGTEAFF. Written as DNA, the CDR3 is TGCGCCAGCAGCCTAGGGACAGCCTCCATAATGGGCACTGAAGCTTTCTTT.

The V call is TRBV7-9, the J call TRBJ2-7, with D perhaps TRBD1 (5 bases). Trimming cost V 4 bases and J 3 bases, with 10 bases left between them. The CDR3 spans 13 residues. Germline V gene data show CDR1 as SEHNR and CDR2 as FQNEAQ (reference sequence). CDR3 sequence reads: CASSSRQYYEQYF. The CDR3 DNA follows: TGTGCCAGCAGCTCCCGACAGTACTACGAGCAGTACTTC.

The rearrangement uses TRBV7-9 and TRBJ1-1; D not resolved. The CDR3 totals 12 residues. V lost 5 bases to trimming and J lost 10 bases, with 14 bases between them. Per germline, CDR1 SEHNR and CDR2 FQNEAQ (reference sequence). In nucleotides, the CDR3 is TGTGCCAGCAGCGCAAGAGGAGGGCTAGCTTTCTTT. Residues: CASSARGGLAFF. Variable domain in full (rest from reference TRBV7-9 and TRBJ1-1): DTGVSQNPRHKITKRGQNVTFRCDPISEHNRLYWYRQTLGQGPEFLTYFQNEAQLEKSRLLSDRFSAERPKGSFSTLEIQRTEQGDSAMYLCASSARGGLAFFGQGTRLTVV.

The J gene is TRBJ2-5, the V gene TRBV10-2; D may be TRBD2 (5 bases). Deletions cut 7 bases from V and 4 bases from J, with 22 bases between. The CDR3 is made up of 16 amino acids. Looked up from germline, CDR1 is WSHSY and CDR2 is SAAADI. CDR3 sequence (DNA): TGCGCCAGCAAACCGGGGTGGGCAGCCTTTTCAGAGACCCAGTACTTC. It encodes CASKPGWAAFSETQYF.

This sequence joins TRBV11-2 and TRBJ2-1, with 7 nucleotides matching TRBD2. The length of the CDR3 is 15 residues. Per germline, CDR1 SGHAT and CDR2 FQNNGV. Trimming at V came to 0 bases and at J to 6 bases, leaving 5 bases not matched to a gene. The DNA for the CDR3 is TGTGCCAGCAGCTTAGAGCCAGGGAGGGGCAATGAGCAGTTCTTC. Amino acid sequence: CASSLEPGRGNEQFF.

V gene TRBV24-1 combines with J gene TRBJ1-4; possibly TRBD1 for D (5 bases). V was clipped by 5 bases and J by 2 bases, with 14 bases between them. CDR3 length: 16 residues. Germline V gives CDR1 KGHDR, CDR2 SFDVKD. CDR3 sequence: CATSGGVRATNEKLFF. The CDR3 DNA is TGTGCCACCAGTGGTGGGGTCAGGGCTACTAATGAAAAACTGTTTTTT.

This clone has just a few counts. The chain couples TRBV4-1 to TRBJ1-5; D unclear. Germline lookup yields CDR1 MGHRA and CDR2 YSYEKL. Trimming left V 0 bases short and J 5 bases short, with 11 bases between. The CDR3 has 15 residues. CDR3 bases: TGCGCCAGCAGCCAAGAACCCACTCTTGATCAGCCCCAGCATTTT. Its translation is CASSQEPTLDQPQHF.

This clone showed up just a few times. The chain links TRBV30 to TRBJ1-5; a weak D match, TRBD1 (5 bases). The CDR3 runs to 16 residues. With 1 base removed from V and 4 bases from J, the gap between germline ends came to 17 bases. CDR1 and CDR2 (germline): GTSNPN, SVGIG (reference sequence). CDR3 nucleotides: TGTGCCTGGAGTGAAGGGGAGGGTGGCCCTAATCAGCCCCAGCATTTT. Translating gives CAWSEGEGGPNQPQHF.

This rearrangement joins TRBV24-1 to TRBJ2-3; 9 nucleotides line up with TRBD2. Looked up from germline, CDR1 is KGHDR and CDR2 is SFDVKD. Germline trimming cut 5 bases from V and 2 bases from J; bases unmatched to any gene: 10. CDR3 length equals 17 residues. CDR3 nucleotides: TGTGCCACCAGTGGGTCTAGCGGGAACTACCTCACAGATACGCAGTATTTT. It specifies CATSGSSGNYLTDTQYF.

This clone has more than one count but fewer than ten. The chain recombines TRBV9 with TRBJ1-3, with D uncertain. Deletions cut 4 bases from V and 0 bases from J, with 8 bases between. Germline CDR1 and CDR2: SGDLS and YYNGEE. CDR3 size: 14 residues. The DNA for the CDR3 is TGTGCCAGCAGCCCAGAAAGCTCTGGAAACACCATATATTTT. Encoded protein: CASSPESSGNTIYF. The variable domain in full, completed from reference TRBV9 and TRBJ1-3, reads DSGVTQTPKHLITATGQRVTLRCSPRSGDLSVYWYQQSLDQGLQFLIQYYNGEERAKGNILERFSAQQFPDLHSELNLSSLELGDSALYFCASSPESSGNTIYFGEGSWLTVV.

The CDR3 nucleotides are TGTGCCAGCAGCCTACGGGACAGTAGATACGAGCAGTACTTC. It codes for CASSLRDSRYEQYF. The V and J genes are TRBV7-2 and TRBJ2-7; 7 bases match TRBD1. CDR1 SGHTA and CDR2 FQGNSA come from the germline V gene. V was clipped by 5 bases and J by 4 bases; unmatched bases: 8. The CDR3 length is 14 residues.

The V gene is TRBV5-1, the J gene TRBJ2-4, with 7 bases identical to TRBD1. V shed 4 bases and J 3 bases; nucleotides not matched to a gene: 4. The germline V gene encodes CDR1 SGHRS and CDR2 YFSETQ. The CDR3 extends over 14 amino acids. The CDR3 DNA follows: TGCGCCAGCAGCCCTACAGGGGTCAAAAACATTCAGTACTTC. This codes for CASSPTGVKNIQYF.

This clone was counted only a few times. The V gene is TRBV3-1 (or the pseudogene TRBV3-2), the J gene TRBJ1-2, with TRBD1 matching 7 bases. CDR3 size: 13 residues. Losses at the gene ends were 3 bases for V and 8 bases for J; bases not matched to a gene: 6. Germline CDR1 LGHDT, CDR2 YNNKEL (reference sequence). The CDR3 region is CASSHTGVDGYTF. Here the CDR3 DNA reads TGTGCCAGCAGCCATACAGGGGTAGACGGCTACACCTTC.